Described below is a single T cell receptor beta chain sequence and its context. The antigen remains undetermined. CDR3 length equals 18 residues. Germline V gene data show CDR1 as LNHDA and CDR2 as SQIVND (reference sequence). V lost 2 bases and J 0 bases, leaving 17 bases between the germline ends. Among the patients, aged 18 to 65, hyperthyroidism was newly diagnosed and had lasted under 2 months. Clinical symptoms, serum thyroxine, TRAb, thyroid ultrasound and orbital computed tomography informed diagnoses. The sample belongs to a study of T cells in Graves' hyperthyroidism and ophthalmopathy. On the study more broadly: Staff took peripheral blood when the initial diagnosis was made, before any treatment began. Broader study findings: Most thyroid clonotypes expanded above 0.001 appeared in blood too.

TCR beta CDR3 sequences were amplified from RNA transcripts. With the HTBI primer set, the TCR CDR3 went through a first round of RT-PCR. MiXCR was run by TCRdb on the multiplex PCR reads, yielding one entry per CDR3 protein. The table shows 300,000 to 450,000 distinct CDR3 sequences, with 15% to 18% occurring only once. Input material: blood. V and J are TRBV19 and TRBJ2-1; perhaps TRBD2 as D (5 bases). This sequence was found in a woman between 18 and 29 years old with Graves' hyperthyroidism that later progressed to Graves' ophthalmopathy. CDR3 region: CASSIWMLAPSSYNEQFF. CDR3 nucleotides: TGTGCCAGTAGTATATGGATGCTAGCACCGAGCTCCTACAATGAGCAGTTCTTC. The variable domain in full, completed from reference TRBV19 and TRBJ2-1, reads DGGITQSPKYLFRKEGQNVTLSCEQNLNHDAMYWYRQDPGQGLRLIYYSQIVNDFQKGDIAEGYSVSREKKESFPLTVTSAQKNPTAFYLCASSIWMLAPSSYNEQFFGPGTRLTVL.